Sequencing of this TCR beta chain was carried out in a study of human T cells and chemical hapten exposure. As concerns this clonotype: What it binds is not known.

TCRdb called the RACE reads again in MiXCR, with one record for every CDR3 protein. The sample has 50,000 to 65,000 distinct CDR3 sequences, approximately 7% seen once. Time point given: pre-sensitization, week 0. Described treatment: therapeutic diphenylcyclopropenone sensitization with weekly scalp DPC. Study-wide points: Expanded TCRs were compared with controls, and the expanded TCRs formed significantly more large CDR3 similarity clusters.

The material was whole blood, obtained in connection with sensitization to the hapten diphenylcyclopropenone (DPC). The clonotype comes from a woman younger than 45 with alopecia areata. Some clones in this sample may be carry-over from other donors' samples.

The CDR3 DNA is TGTGCCAGCAGTTCCGGGACAGGGGTCCGCGAGCAGTACTTC. Amino acids: CASSSGTGVREQYF. The rearrangement uses TRBV12-3 or TRBV12-4 and TRBJ2-7; TRBD1 aligns across 10 bases. The CDR3 totals 14 residues. Trimming at V came to 4 bases and at J to 6 bases, leaving 6 bases not matched to a gene.